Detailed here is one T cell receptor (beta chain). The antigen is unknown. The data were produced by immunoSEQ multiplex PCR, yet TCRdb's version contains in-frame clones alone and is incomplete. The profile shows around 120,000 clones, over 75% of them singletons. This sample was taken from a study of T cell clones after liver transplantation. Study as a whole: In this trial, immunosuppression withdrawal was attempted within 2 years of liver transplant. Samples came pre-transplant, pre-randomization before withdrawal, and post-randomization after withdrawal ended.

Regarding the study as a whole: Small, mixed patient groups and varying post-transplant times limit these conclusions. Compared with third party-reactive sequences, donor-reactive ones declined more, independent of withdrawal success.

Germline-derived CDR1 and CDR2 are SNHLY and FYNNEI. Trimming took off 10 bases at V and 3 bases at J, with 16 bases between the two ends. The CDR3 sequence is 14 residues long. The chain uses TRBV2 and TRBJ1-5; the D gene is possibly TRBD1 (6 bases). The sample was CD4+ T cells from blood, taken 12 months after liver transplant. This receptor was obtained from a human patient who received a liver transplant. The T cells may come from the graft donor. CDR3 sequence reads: CATRLGADNQPQHF. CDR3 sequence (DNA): TGTGCCACCAGACTGGGGGCAGACAATCAGCCCCAGCATTTT.